This T cell receptor (beta chain) was captured in a study of OX40 agonist ivuxolimab in advanced cancers. Germline CDR1 MNHEY, CDR2 SMNVEV (reference sequence). There are 18 residues in the CDR3. The germline V and J ends were trimmed by 9 bases and 3 bases, with 26 bases remaining between them. The assay was immunoSEQ multiplex PCR, and TCRdb's table has in-frame clones only and misses some. The table records 10,000 or so clones, 75% to 85% of them present only once. The TCR comes from an adult with an advanced solid tumor such as melanoma, head and neck, liver or kidney cancer. The sequences come from CD4+ or CD8+ T cells sorted from blood, collected in a trial of the OX40 agonist ivuxolimab. The chain links TRBV27 to TRBJ1-4, with D hard to call. CDR3 nucleotides: TGTGCCAGTTCCCTCACTATACCCGGCGTTGAGCCTAATGAAAAACTGTTTTTT. Translating it yields CASSLTIPGVEPNEKLFF.